This entry lists 26 T cell receptor beta chains sequenced from one sample in a study of metastatic and nonmetastatic thyroid tumors. Thyroid surgery had not been preceded by any treatment in any patient. TCRdb reassembled clones from the PCR reads with MiXCR. The top ten clones hold more than 30% of a sample with under 35,000 clones, 30% of them seen once. What was sequenced was blood. The receptors here all came from a female donor with papillary thyroid cancer or a benign thyroid nodule (not recorded which). Some clones in this sample may be carry-over from other donors' samples.

Points on this clone: It may be a read error: a sequence one base away is much more abundant. The J gene is TRBJ1-1, the V gene TRBV27, with D hard to call. The CDR3 runs 12 residues. V lost 5 bases, J lost 8 bases, and 12 bases lay in between. Germline-derived CDR1 and CDR2 are MNHEY and SMNVEV (reference sequence). The CDR3 DNA reads as TGTGCCAGCAGTATAAAAAGGCTAGAAGCTTTCTTT. This gives the protein CASSIKRLEAFF.

The table lists this clone with many counts. This chain joins TRBV11-2 and TRBJ1-3; D call uncertain. V lost 2 bases, J lost 4 bases, and 3 bases lay in between. The V gene's germline CDR1 is SGHAT and CDR2 FQNNGV. The CDR3 length is 12 residues. CDR3 DNA sequence: TGTGCCAGCAGCTTAATAGGAAACACCATATATTTT. This translates into CASSLIGNTIYF.

This clone came up many times. The gene calls are TRBV12-3 or TRBV12-4 and TRBJ2-1; weak D call: TRBD2 (6 bases). The CDR3 is made up of 14 amino acids. Trimming cost V 6 bases and J 4 bases, with 13 bases left between them. The CDR3 region is CASRPSVPYNEQFF. Here the CDR3 DNA reads TGTGCCAGCAGGCCTAGCGTCCCATACAATGAGCAGTTCTTC.

Many counts were recorded for this clone. V gene TRBV6-1 combines with J gene TRBJ1-6, with D unresolved. Trimming stripped 0 bases from V and 2 bases from J, with 11 bases between. The CDR3 is 17 amino acids. Germline V gene lookup returns CDR1 MNHNS and CDR2 SASEGT. The chain's CDR3 is CASSEAPGRPYNSPLHF. DNA of the CDR3: TGTGCCAGCAGTGAAGCGCCAGGTAGACCCTATAATTCACCCCTCCACTTT.

The chain employs TRBV12-3 or TRBV12-4 and TRBJ2-7; TRBD1 might be the D (6 bases). V was pared by 10 bases and J by 3 bases, with 13 bases between. The CDR3 is made up of 12 amino acids. CDR3 residues: CAISKGGYEQYF. The CDR3 coding sequence is TGTGCCATCAGCAAAGGGGGCTACGAGCAGTACTTC.

The chain couples TRBV6-4 to TRBJ2-1; 9 bases line up with TRBD2. Germline V lookup: CDR1 MRHNA, CDR2 SNTAGT. V was pared by 0 bases and J by 3 bases, with 0 bases of the junction left unmatched. The CDR3 runs to 15 residues. CDR3 bases: TGTGCCAGCAGTGACTCGCGGGGGGGCTACAATGAGCAGTTCTTC. Amino acid sequence: CASSDSRGGYNEQFF.

This clone was detected ten times or more. The chain carries TRBV20-1 and TRBJ2-1, with a possible D match to TRBD2 (6 bases). The CDR3 is 14 residues long. Trimming stripped 1 base from V and 2 bases from J, with 9 bases between. Germline values: CDR1 DFQATT, CDR2 SNEGSKA (reference sequence). The CDR3 reads CSARVGEAYNEQFF. The CDR3 DNA reads TGCAGTGCTAGAGTGGGGGAGGCCTACAATGAGCAGTTCTTC.

Only a few counts were recorded for this clone. This chain uses TRBV6-1 with TRBJ2-1; 10 bases fit TRBD1. Germline V gene data show CDR1 as MNHNS and CDR2 as SASEGT. This CDR3 contains 12 residues. The CDR3 loop reads CATGTGVNEQFF. The CDR3 DNA sequence: TGTGCGACCGGGACAGGGGTAAATGAGCAGTTCTTC.

This clone occurred many times. This chain uses TRBV2 with TRBJ1-1; D gene uncertain. Trimming took off 5 bases at V and 0 bases at J, with 13 bases between the two ends. CDR1 and CDR2 (germline): SNHLY, FYNNEI. The CDR3 runs 15 residues. CDR3: CASSPRVALNTEAFF. For the CDR3, the DNA is TGTGCCAGCAGTCCCCGGGTTGCCCTGAACACTGAAGCTTTCTTT.

The chain combines TRBV19 with TRBJ2-1, with TRBD1 as a possible D gene (5 bases). Trimming took 3 bases from V and 7 from J, leaving 16 bases between them. This CDR3 is built from 15 residues. Germline V gene data show CDR1 as LNHDA and CDR2 as SQIVND (reference sequence). The CDR3 region has the DNA TGTGCCAGTAGTATTTGGGAACCCAAGGGGAATGAGCAGTTCTTC. As protein: CASSIWEPKGNEQFF.

Regarding this clone: One junction end disagrees with the germline gene, perhaps due to a read error. This rearrangement joins TRBV28 to TRBJ1-1; D gene ambiguous. The CDR3 length is 11 residues. CDR1 is MDHEN, CDR2 SYDVKM, per germline. The CDR3 nucleotides are TGTGCCAGCAGTTTCTACACTCAAGCTGTCTTT. The encoded protein is CASSFYTQAVF. Complete variable domain (other parts from reference TRBV28 and TRBJ1-1): DVKVTQSSRYLVKRTGEKVFLECVQDMDHENMFWYRQDPGLGLRLIYFSYDVKMKEKGDIPEGYSVSREKKERFSLILESASTNQTSMYLCASSFYTQAVFGQGTRLTVV.

This clone was found a few times. This CDR3 is missing its conserved last phenylalanine or tryptophan, likely due to a read error. This chain links TRBV28 with TRBJ1-5; possibly TRBD1 for D (6 bases). The germline gives CDR1 MDHEN, CDR2 SYDVKM. The CDR3 sequence is 16 residues long. CDR3 sequence reads: CASSLQGPASNHPQHL. In DNA, the CDR3 is TGTGCCAGCAGTTTACAGGGGCCGGCTAGCAATCATCCCCAGCATCTT.

The V and J genes are TRBV4-2 and TRBJ2-1, with D possibly matching TRBD1 (6 bases). V was pared by 4 bases and J by 5 bases, with 15 bases between. Germline CDR1 is LGHNA and CDR2 is YNFKEQ. The CDR3 is 15 residues long. In DNA, the CDR3 is TGTGCCAGCAGCCCCGGGACAATCGGTAACAATGAGCAGTTCTTC. This encodes CASSPGTIGNNEQFF.

This clone came up many times. CDR3 DNA sequence: TGTGCCAGCAGCACGCAACCGGGAGGAAACTATGGCTACACCTTC. It translates to CASSTQPGGNYGYTF. This chain links TRBV7-2 with TRBJ1-2; D uncertain. Trimming removed 5 bases from V and 2 bases from J, with 15 bases in between. The germline gives CDR1 SGHTA, CDR2 FQGNSA. CDR3 length: 15 residues.

This clone was found many times. The rearrangement uses TRBV7-8 and TRBJ2-1; 9 nucleotides align to TRBD2. Germline CDR1 is SGHVS and CDR2 is FQNEAQ. V lost 6 bases and J lost 2; bases outside the gene matches: 5. The CDR3 has 15 residues. The CDR3 protein is CASRALAGPYNEQFF. The CDR3 DNA reads as TGTGCCAGCAGAGCTCTAGCGGGACCCTACAATGAGCAGTTCTTC.

This clone turned up a few times. V is TRBV19 and J is TRBJ2-3; 8 positions agree with TRBD2. Germline-derived CDR1 and CDR2 are LNHDA and SQIVND (reference sequence). This CDR3 is 14 amino acids long. V trimming: 5 bases; J trimming: 3 bases; junction bases outside the gene matches: 4. CDR3 in amino acids: CASSVASGTDTQYF. The CDR3 DNA follows: TGTGCCAGTAGTGTGGCTAGCGGGACAGATACGCAGTATTTT.

This chain connects TRBV20-1 to TRBJ2-7, with TRBD2 matching 9 bases. The CDR3 contains 12 residues. Germline V gives CDR1 DFQATT, CDR2 SNEGSKA (reference sequence). Unmatched junction bases numbered 6, after V lost 8 bases and J lost 4 bases. Here the CDR3 reads CSTAAGGYEQYF. The CDR3 coding sequence is TGCAGTACGGCAGCGGGAGGTTACGAGCAGTACTTC.

This clone was seen only a few times. The chain carries TRBV9 and TRBJ2-1; D is unresolved. The V gene lost 0 bases and the J gene lost 8 bases, with 6 bases spanning the gap. From germline, CDR1 is SGDLS and CDR2 YYNGEE. This CDR3 has 12 residues. As DNA, the CDR3 is TGTGCCAGCAGCGTAGAAAAAGATGAGCAGTTCTTC. It is translated as CASSVEKDEQFF.

This clone was picked up many times. The chain recombines TRBV6-1 with TRBJ2-1, with TRBD2 identical over 10 bases. Germline assignment: CDR1 MNHNS and CDR2 SASEGT. This CDR3 has 15 amino acids. V dropped 6 bases and J dropped 10; count of bases not matched to a gene: 12. CDR3 DNA sequence: TGTGCCAGCAGATTTCTAGCGGGAGCTCTCTGGGAGCAGTTCTTC. It codes for CASRFLAGALWEQFF.

This clone has only a few counts. The CDR3 loop reads CASSLGQGSNTEAFF. CDR3 bases: TGCGCCAGCAGCTTGGGACAGGGCTCGAACACTGAAGCTTTCTTT. The rearrangement joins TRBV5-1 to TRBJ1-1; 7 nucleotides line up with TRBD1. V dropped 0 bases and J dropped 1; count of bases not matched to a gene: 3. Germline CDR1 is SGHRS and CDR2 is YFSETQ. The length of the CDR3 is 15 residues.

DNA of the CDR3: TGTGCCAGCAGCTCTTCTGGGGGCCATAGCAATCAGCCCCAGCATTTT. Translation: CASSSSGGHSNQPQHF. The chain recombines TRBV5-6 with TRBJ1-5; tentative D call: TRBD1 (6 bases). Germline V CDR1 and CDR2: SGHDT, YYEEEE. This CDR3 comprises 16 residues. V dropped 3 bases and J dropped 0 bases, with 13 bases sitting between them.

This clone was counted at least ten times. The genes are TRBV28 and TRBJ1-2; TRBD1 might be the D (5 bases). The length of the CDR3 is 18 residues. Trimming shortened V by 5 bases and J by 4 bases, and 26 bases separated the two germline ends. CDR1 is MDHEN, CDR2 SYDVKM, per germline. CDR3 DNA sequence: TGTGCCAGCAGTGGGGGAGTTTCTCCCCTCAAACCAGTCTATGGCTACACCTTC. It codes for CASSGGVSPLKPVYGYTF.

This chain uses TRBV28 with TRBJ1-5; TRBD1 aligns across 7 bases. Trimming took 3 bases from V and 6 from J; bases not matched to a gene: 8. The CDR3 is 15 amino acids. Germline V gene data show CDR1 as MDHEN and CDR2 as SYDVKM. CDR3 coding DNA: TGTGCCAGCAGTTTGAGGACAGGCACGAGTCAGCCCCAGCATTTT. Translation gives CASSLRTGTSQPQHF.

This clone was detected many times. This sequence may be a read error, since a much larger clone differs from it by one base. This chain joins TRBV5-1 and TRBJ1-2, with 9 positions matching TRBD1. The germline gives CDR1 SGHRS, CDR2 YFSETQ. The CDR3 has 17 residues. V shed 4 bases and J 4 bases; nucleotides not matched to a gene: 14. This chain's CDR3 is CASSPDRGSFSGYGYTF. The CDR3 DNA follows: TGCGCCAGCAGCCCTGACAGGGGGTCATTCTCGGGCTATGGCTACACCTTC.

Many counts were recorded for this clone. Additional DNA sequences in this sample encode the identical CDR3. The chain has TRBV7-3 and TRBJ1-3; D might be TRBD1 (5 bases). V lost 1 base and J lost 4, with 11 bases in between. Looked up from germline, CDR1 is SGHTA and CDR2 is FQGTGA. This CDR3 has 15 residues. The CDR3 reads CASSLSGGYGNTIYF. The CDR3 DNA reads TGTGCCAGCAGCTTAAGTGGGGGTTACGGAAACACCATATATTTT. Full variable domain (remainder filled in from reference TRBV7-3 and TRBJ1-3): GAGVSQTPSNKVTEKGKYVELRCDPISGHTALYWYRQSLGQGPEFLIYFQGTGAADDSGLPNDRFFAVRPEGSVSTLKIQRTERGDSAVYLCASSLSGGYGNTIYFGEGSWLTVV.

The rearrangement uses TRBV6-4 and TRBJ2-1; D remains ambiguous. Germline V gives CDR1 MRHNA, CDR2 SNTAGT. V lost 4 bases and J 8 bases, leaving 21 bases between the germline ends. CDR3 length: 16 amino acids. The CDR3 bases are TGTGCCAGCAGTGCCTTTCGGATTAGCATGGGCTATGAGCAGTTCTTC. It yields the protein CASSAFRISMGYEQFF.